Listed below are T cell receptor beta chains from one sample, sequenced in a study of T cells in Graves' hyperthyroidism and ophthalmopathy. TCRdb recomputed calls from the multiplex PCR reads with MiXCR, one row per CDR3 protein. The repertoire holds hundreds of thousands of distinct CDR3 sequences, with nearly 20% as singletons. The sample comprised blood. The receptors derive from a man aged 35 to 55 with Graves' ophthalmopathy. Each CDR3 is given with its conserved first and last residue. A D gene is named only where the DNA matches it firmly.

cdr3_aa	v_call	j_call	d_call
CSARDPGQASYEQYF	TRBV20-1	TRBJ2-7	TRBD1
CASSPVLSGELFF	TRBV7-9	TRBJ2-2	.
CASRRTSGVSYEQYF	TRBV28	TRBJ2-7	.
CASSQGPGTEETQYF	TRBV4-1	TRBJ2-5	TRBD1
CASSRHEVSTEAFF	TRBV4-1	TRBJ1-1	.
CASSSHANYGYTF	TRBV7-8	TRBJ1-2	.
CASSPRSVPSSYEQYF	TRBV7-2	TRBJ2-7	.
CASSLGASDNEQYF	TRBV5-1	TRBJ2-7	.
CSARGATGRAGELFF	TRBV20-1	TRBJ2-2	TRBD1
CASSLVQGRSYEQYF	TRBV5-1	TRBJ2-7	.
CASSFDRDRLRNTIYF	TRBV7-3	TRBJ1-3	TRBD1
CASSYAGTKETQYF	TRBV6-2/TRBV6-3	TRBJ2-5	.
CASSFSNRHYEQYF	TRBV12-3/TRBV12-4	TRBJ2-7	.
CAWSGTSTYYEQYF	TRBV30	TRBJ2-7	TRBD2
CASSFQGAESPLHF	TRBV5-1	TRBJ1-6	TRBD1
CASTQEGTGFYEQYF	TRBV6-1	TRBJ2-7	TRBD1
CAISDSLGSYNSPLHF	TRBV10-3	TRBJ1-6	.
CASMLAGSYEQYF	TRBV27	TRBJ2-7	.
CASSSFPGFRQPQHF	TRBV5-6	TRBJ1-5	.
CASSLDRSFGTQYF	TRBV5-1	TRBJ2-5	.
CAIRRSLADGQYF	TRBV6-1	TRBJ2-7	.
CASSLRGRRGTDTQYF	TRBV11-2	TRBJ2-3	TRBD2
CSARGVQTEKLFF	TRBV20-1	TRBJ1-4	.
CASSERDPNQTETQYF	TRBV2	TRBJ2-5	.
CASSVRGQGGYTF	TRBV6-1	TRBJ1-2	.
CASSASGLDRGRGAFF	TRBV7-9	TRBJ1-1	TRBD1
CATSPRTGGPYEQYF	TRBV15	TRBJ2-7	TRBD1
CASSFGLAGVNEQYF	TRBV7-9	TRBJ2-7	TRBD2
CASSLRGLEDGELFF	TRBV5-1	TRBJ2-2	.
CASSPRGTGTSGYTDTQYF	TRBV5-1	TRBJ2-3	TRBD2
CSAASVHATNEKLFF	TRBV20-1	TRBJ1-4	.
CASSRGRAYF	TRBV6-1	TRBJ1-3	.
CASSYPNSPLHF	TRBV6-2/TRBV6-3	TRBJ1-6	.
CSVRGALRGPLVYEQYF	TRBV29-1	TRBJ2-7	.
CASSSRGWVPNEQFF	TRBV5-1	TRBJ2-1	.
CASSILRRELSYEQYF	TRBV5-1	TRBJ2-7	.
CASSPGTTGYNEQFF	TRBV11-2	TRBJ2-1	.
CASTADPGRRDNTGELFF	TRBV2	TRBJ2-2	.
CAISETESNGYTF	TRBV10-3	TRBJ1-2	.
CASSRDDNYGYTF	TRBV2	TRBJ1-2	.
CASTRTGGVHEQYF	TRBV19	TRBJ2-7	TRBD1
CASGNRGGTDTQYF	TRBV12-3/TRBV12-4	TRBJ2-3	TRBD2
CASGKPSGTGTDTQYF	TRBV7-6	TRBJ2-3	TRBD2
CASKRNRNTEAFF	TRBV6-1	TRBJ1-1	.
CASSLGAYSNQPQHF	TRBV7-6	TRBJ1-5	.
CASSSQTGGPYEQYF	TRBV28	TRBJ2-7	TRBD1